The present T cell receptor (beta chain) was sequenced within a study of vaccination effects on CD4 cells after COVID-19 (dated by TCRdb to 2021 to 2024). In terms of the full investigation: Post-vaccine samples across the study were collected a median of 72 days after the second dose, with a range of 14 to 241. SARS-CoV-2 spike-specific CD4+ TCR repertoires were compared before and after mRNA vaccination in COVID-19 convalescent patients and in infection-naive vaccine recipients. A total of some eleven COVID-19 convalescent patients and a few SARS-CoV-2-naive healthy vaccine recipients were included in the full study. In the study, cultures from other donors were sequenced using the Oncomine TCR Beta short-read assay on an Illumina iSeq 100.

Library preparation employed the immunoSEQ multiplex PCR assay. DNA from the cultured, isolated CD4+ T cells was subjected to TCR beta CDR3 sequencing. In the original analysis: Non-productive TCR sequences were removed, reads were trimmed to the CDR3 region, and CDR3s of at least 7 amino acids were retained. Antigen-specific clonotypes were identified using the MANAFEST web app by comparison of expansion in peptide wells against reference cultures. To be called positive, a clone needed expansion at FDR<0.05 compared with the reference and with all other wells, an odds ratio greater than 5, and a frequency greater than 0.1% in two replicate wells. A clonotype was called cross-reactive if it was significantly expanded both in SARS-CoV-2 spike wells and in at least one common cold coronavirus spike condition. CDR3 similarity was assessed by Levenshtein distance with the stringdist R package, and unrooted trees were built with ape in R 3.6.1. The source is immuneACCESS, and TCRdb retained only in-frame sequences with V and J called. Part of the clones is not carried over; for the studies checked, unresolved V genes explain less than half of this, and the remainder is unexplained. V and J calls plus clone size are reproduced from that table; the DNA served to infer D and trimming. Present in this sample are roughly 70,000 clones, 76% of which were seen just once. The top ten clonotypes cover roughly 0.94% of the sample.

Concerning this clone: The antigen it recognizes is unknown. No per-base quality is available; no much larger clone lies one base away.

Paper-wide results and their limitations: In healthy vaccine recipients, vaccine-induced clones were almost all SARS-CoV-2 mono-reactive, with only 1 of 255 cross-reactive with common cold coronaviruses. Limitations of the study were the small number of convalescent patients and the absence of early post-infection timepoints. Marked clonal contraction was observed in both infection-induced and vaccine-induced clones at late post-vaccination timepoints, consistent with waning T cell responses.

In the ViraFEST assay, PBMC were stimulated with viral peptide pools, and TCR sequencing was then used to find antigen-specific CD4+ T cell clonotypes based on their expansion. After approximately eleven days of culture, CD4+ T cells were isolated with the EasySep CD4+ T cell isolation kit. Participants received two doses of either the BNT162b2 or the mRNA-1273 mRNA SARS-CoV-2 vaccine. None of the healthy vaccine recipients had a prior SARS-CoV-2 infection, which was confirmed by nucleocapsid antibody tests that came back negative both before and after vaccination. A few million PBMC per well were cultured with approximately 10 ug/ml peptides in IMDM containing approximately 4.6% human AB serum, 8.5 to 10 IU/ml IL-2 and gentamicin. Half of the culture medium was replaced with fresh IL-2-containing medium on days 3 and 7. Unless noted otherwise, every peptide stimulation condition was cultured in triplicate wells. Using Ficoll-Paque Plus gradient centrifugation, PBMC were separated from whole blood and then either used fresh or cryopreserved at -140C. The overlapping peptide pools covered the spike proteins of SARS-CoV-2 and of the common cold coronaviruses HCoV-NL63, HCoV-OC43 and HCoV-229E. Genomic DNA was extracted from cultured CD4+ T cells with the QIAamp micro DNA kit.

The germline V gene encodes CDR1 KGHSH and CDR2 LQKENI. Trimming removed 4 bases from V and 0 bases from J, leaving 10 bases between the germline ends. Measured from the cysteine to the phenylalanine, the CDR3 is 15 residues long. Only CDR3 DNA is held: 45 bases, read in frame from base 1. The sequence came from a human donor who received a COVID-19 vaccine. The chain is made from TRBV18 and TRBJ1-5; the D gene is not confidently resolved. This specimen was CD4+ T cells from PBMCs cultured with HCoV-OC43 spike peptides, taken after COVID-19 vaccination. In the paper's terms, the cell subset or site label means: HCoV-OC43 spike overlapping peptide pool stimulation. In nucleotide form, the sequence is TGTGCCAGCTCACGAGTAGGCAGTAGCAATCAGCCCCAGCATTTT. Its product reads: CASSRVGSSNQPQHF.